Included here is one T cell receptor beta chain sequence, with context. Its target is unknown. With a J-beta primer mix and a sample-barcoded 5' primer, a second PCR ran 7 to 11 cycles. From the 5' RACE reads, TCRdb called clonotypes with MiXCR, one entry per CDR3 protein. The data hold over a million distinct CDR3 sequences, with approximately 59% observed a single time. The ends were cut back, 6 bases at V and 1 base at J, with 18 bases in the middle. CDR3 length: 15 amino acids. Germline CDR1 DFQATT, CDR2 SNEGSKA (reference sequence). This record comes from a study of blood T cells in healthy people across ages. Study-level results: Conclusively comparing naive with antigen-experienced cells was impossible with unsorted PBMCs. With donor CMV status unknown, expanded clonotype changes were possibly confounded. Long-lived donors exceeded aged donors in naive CD4+ cells and diversity.

The sequence was obtained from a man aged 18-30 years in good health. This rearrangement joins TRBV20-1 to TRBJ2-5; D is perhaps TRBD2 (6 bases). Material for sequencing was blood. CDR3 region: CSAGPQGLFQETQYF. CDR3 DNA: TGCAGTGCGGGGCCCCAGGGACTTTTCCAAGAGACCCAGTACTTC.